The sequence of this T cell receptor beta chain was determined in a study of response to subunit inactivated influenza vaccine. TCRdb processed the RT-PCR reads anew with MiXCR; each CDR3 protein has one entry. The table records 540,000 or so distinct CDR3 sequences, 10% to 15% of them present only once. This clonotype showed up just a few times. The junction had 4 bases not matched to a gene; V was cut back by 0 bases and J by 4 bases. The CDR3 totals 16 residues. Germline assignment: CDR1 LGHNA and CDR2 YSLEER. The sequence was obtained from a man aged 45 to 65 who received an inactivated influenza vaccine. The material sequenced was PBMCs from blood, taken around seven weeks after vaccination. The chain is built from TRBV4-3 and TRBJ2-3, with 10 bases fitting TRBD2. CDR3 bases: TGCGCCAGCAGCCAAGAAAGAAGCGGGAGGGCAGATACGCAGTATTTT. It translates to CASSQERSGRADTQYF.